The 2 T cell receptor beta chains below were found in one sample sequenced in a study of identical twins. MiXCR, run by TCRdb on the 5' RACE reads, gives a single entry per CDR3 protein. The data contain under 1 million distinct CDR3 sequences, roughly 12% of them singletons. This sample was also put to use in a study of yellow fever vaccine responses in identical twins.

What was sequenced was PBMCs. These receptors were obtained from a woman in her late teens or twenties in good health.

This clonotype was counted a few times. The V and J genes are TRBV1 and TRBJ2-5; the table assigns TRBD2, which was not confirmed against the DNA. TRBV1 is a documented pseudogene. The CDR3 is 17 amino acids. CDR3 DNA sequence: TGCACCAGCAGCCCCCACTCCTGGCGGGAGTACCAAGAGACCCAGTACTTC. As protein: CTSSPHSWREYQETQYF.

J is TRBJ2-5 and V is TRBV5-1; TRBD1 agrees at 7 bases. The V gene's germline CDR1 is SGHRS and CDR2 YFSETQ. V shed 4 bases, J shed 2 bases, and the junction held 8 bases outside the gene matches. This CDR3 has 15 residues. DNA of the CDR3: TGCGCCAGCAGCGACTGGACAGGCCAGCAAGAGACCCAGTACTTC. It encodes CASSDWTGQQETQYF.